The clone carrying this TCR beta chain was counted ten times or more. What it recognizes is unknown. Looked up from germline, CDR1 is SGHVS and CDR2 is FQNEAQ. There are 16 residues in the CDR3. Between the trimmed V and J ends, which lost 1 base and 1 base, there was a span of 12 bases. This record comes from a study of identical twins. Study-level points and caveats: Where beta out-of-frame sequences were concerned, excess twin sharing was weaker.

TCRdb re-derived calls from the 5' RACE reads in MiXCR, one entry per CDR3 protein. This table holds approximately 140,000 distinct CDR3 sequences, roughly 3.5% found once. V gene TRBV7-8 combines with J gene TRBJ2-3; D assignment may be TRBD1 or TRBD2 (6 bases each). The source material was memory T cells sorted from blood. This TCR was recovered from a man between 18 and 29 years old in good health. The CDR3 reads CASSLVFGGGTDTQYF. CDR3 in DNA: TGTGCCAGCAGCTTAGTGTTCGGGGGCGGCACAGATACGCAGTATTTT.